The sequence of this TCR beta chain was determined in a study of blood T cell repertoires in COVID-19. Across the whole study: Sites across the United States, Italy and Spain contributed samples from acute and convalescent COVID-19. PBMCs, B-cell-depleted T cells, or T cells provided the cDNA or gDNA that made up the material.

Germline loops: CDR1 SGHNT, CDR2 YENEEA. The trim removed 5 bases at V and 0 bases at J, leaving 3 bases unmatched. The CDR3 covers 16 residues. In the authors' methods: Amplification of reference gene primers provided the estimated nucleated cell counts. Sequencing was performed with immunoSEQ multiplex PCR; in TCRdb, only in-frame clones are kept and a portion is missing. V and J calls and clone size come straight from that table; D and trimming were deduced from the DNA. The sample has a few hundred thousand clones, more than 75% seen once. The chain uses TRBV11-3 and TRBJ2-5; 13 nucleotides align to TRBD2. The sequence was collected from a man aged 60 to 75 with acute or convalescent COVID-19. The specimen sequenced was peripheral blood. The CDR3 sequence: CASSTGTSGNQETQYF. The CDR3 DNA reads TGTGCCAGCAGCACCGGGACTAGCGGGAACCAAGAGACCCAGTACTTC.